This T cell receptor beta chain was captured by sequencing in a study of control samples from healthy donors and cancer patients. The CDR3 covers 12 residues. The germline V gene has CDR1 LGHDT and CDR2 YNNKEL (reference sequence). The V and J ends lost 5 bases and 5 bases respectively, with 9 bases between them. The assay was immunoSEQ multiplex PCR, and TCRdb's table has in-frame clones only and misses some. The sample records roughly 88,000 clones, approximately 93% being singletons. The chain combines TRBV3-1 (or the pseudogene TRBV3-2) with TRBJ1-1; D is uncertain. The receptor's source is a man aged 18 to 29 in good health. Sequences were obtained from blood. CDR3 loop: CASSDPGTEAFF. The CDR3 DNA is TGTGCCAGCAGCGATCCCGGGACTGAAGCTTTCTTT.